These 31 T cell receptor beta chains came from one sample sequenced in a study of blood T cell repertoires in COVID-19. Only in-frame clones appear in the TCRdb table, and some are missing; sequencing was by immunoSEQ multiplex PCR. In the table there are tens of thousands of clones, around 79% of which are singletons. What was sequenced was peripheral blood. Receptors were obtained from a man between 65 and 85 years old with active or convalescent COVID-19.

This chain connects TRBV7-3 to TRBJ2-5; TRBD2 matches 9 bases. CDR1 is SGHTA, CDR2 FQGTGA, per germline. This CDR3 has 14 amino acids. V dropped 5 bases and J dropped 2; count of bases not matched to a gene: 3. CDR3: CASSQSGRQETQYF. CDR3 coding DNA: TGTGCCAGCAGCCAAAGCGGGAGGCAAGAGACCCAGTACTTC.

The rearrangement uses TRBV2 and TRBJ1-1; D is undetermined. CDR1 is SNHLY and CDR2 is FYNNEI in the germline V gene. V was pared by 3 bases and J by 5 bases, with 7 bases between. CDR3 length: 12 amino acids. The CDR3 DNA reads as TGTGCCAGCAGTGATCGGGAGACTGAAGCTTTCTTT. As protein: CASSDRETEAFF.

This chain connects TRBV15 to TRBJ2-7, with 12 bases identical to TRBD2. The germline CDR1 and CDR2 sequences are LNHNV and YYDKDF (reference sequence). V shed 0 bases, J shed 5 bases, and the junction held 5 bases outside the gene matches. This CDR3 contains 16 residues. The CDR3 DNA follows: TGTGCCACCAGCAGAGAGCTAGCGGGGGGGCCAAACGAGCAGTACTTC. The encoded protein is CATSRELAGGPNEQYF.

The genes are TRBV7-6 and TRBJ1-5; D not resolved. V gave up 3 bases and J gave up 5 bases, with 8 bases separating them. The CDR3 covers 13 residues. CDR1 and CDR2 (germline): SGHVS, FNYEAQ. CDR3 bases: TGTGCCAGCAGCTTTCTGAGGGATCAGCCCCAGCATTTT. This encodes CASSFLRDQPQHF.

This clone is a singleton in its sample. The chain links TRBV24-1 to TRBJ2-7; D perhaps matches TRBD1 (6 bases). The germline V gene has CDR1 KGHDR and CDR2 SFDVKD. V lost 5 bases to trimming and J lost 3 bases, with 10 bases between them. CDR3 length equals 13 residues. The CDR3 region has the DNA TGTGCCACCAGTGGGACGGACAGCTACGAGCAGTACTTC. Its translation: CATSGTDSYEQYF.

This chain uses TRBV14 with TRBJ1-4; a possible D gene is TRBD1 (5 bases). This CDR3 is built from 13 residues. Trimming left V 6 bases short and J 7 bases short, with 12 bases between. The V gene's germline CDR1 is SGHDN and CDR2 FVKESK. The CDR3 loop is CASRKTGSEKLFF. The CDR3 nucleotides read TGTGCCAGCAGGAAAACAGGTTCTGAAAAACTGTTTTTT.

This chain connects TRBV7-2 to TRBJ2-5, with TRBD2 matching over 16 bases. V dropped 5 bases and J dropped 5; count of bases not matched to a gene: 5. The V gene's germline CDR1 is SGHTA and CDR2 FQGNSA. This CDR3 spans 16 amino acids. The CDR3 sequence is CASSAPGLAGGETQYF. CDR3 DNA: TGTGCCAGCAGCGCACCGGGACTAGCGGGAGGGGAGACCCAGTACTTC.

This clone appeared a single time. This chain uses TRBV11-3 with TRBJ1-2; D is perhaps TRBD1 (6 bases). Trimming pared 5 bases from V and 3 bases from J, leaving 10 bases between. The CDR3 sequence is 13 residues long. CDR1 and CDR2 (germline): SGHNT, YENEEA. CDR3 residues: CASSPDSYYGYTF. The CDR3 nucleotides read TGTGCCAGCAGCCCGGACAGCTACTATGGCTACACCTTC.

The J gene is TRBJ1-4, the V gene TRBV4-3; no clear D gene. This CDR3 has 12 amino acids. The germline CDR1 and CDR2 sequences are LGHNA and YSLEER. Trimming took off 3 bases at V and 8 bases at J, with 7 bases between the two ends. This chain's CDR3 is CASSQEGEKLFF. CDR3 in DNA: TGCGCCAGCAGCCAGGAGGGAGAAAAACTGTTTTTT.

This rearrangement joins TRBV24-1 to TRBJ2-3, with 9 bases that match TRBD1. This CDR3 has 13 amino acids. V lost 5 bases and J lost 5; bases outside the gene matches: 1. Germline V CDR1 and CDR2: KGHDR, SFDVKD. The CDR3 region is CATSVTGGDTQYF. Written as DNA, the CDR3 is TGTGCCACCAGTGTGACAGGGGGAGATACGCAGTATTTT.

J is TRBJ1-2 and V is TRBV5-5; TRBD1 matches at 9 bases. Germline CDR1 reads SGHKS; CDR2 reads YYEKEE (reference sequence). This CDR3 is 17 amino acids long. V lost 4 bases, J lost 0 bases, and 10 bases stayed unmatched. CDR3: CASSLGTGSLSNYGYTF. CDR3 DNA sequence: TGTGCCAGCAGCCTAGGGACAGGGAGTCTCTCTAACTATGGCTACACCTTC.

This clone was observed a few times. V and J are TRBV3-1 (or the pseudogene TRBV3-2) and TRBJ1-5; D remains ambiguous. The germline CDR1 and CDR2 sequences are LGHDT and YNNKEL (reference sequence). CDR3 size: 15 residues. Trimming cost V 2 bases and J 0 bases, with 8 bases left between them. DNA of the CDR3: TGTGCCAGCAGCCAATCCGTCTATAGCAATCAGCCCCAGCATTTT. This codes for CASSQSVYSNQPQHF.

This clone was observed a few times. The chain uses TRBV30 and TRBJ1-5; no definite D call. The V gene lost 3 bases and the J gene lost 3 bases, with 12 bases spanning the gap. In germline, CDR1 is GTSNPN, CDR2 SVGIG (reference sequence). The CDR3 contains 14 residues. CDR3 sequence reads: CAWRDSTFNQPQHF. DNA for the CDR3: TGTGCCTGGAGGGACTCGACCTTCAATCAGCCCCAGCATTTT.

This chain uses TRBV7-6 with TRBJ2-1; D is ambiguous. Per germline, CDR1 SGHVS and CDR2 FNYEAQ. The V gene lost 0 bases and the J gene lost 4 bases, with 4 bases spanning the gap. There are 13 residues in the CDR3. CDR3 nucleotides: TGTGCCAGCAGCTTAGCGCGGTACAATGAGCAGTTCTTC. Amino acids: CASSLARYNEQFF.

The gene calls are TRBV12-5 and TRBJ1-6, with a weak D call TRBD1 (5 bases). V was cut by 7 bases and J by 0 bases, with 10 bases left in between. CDR1 is LGHNT and CDR2 is FRNRAP in the germline V gene. CDR3 length: 15 amino acids. The CDR3 is CASAPQGSYNSPLHF. The CDR3 DNA sequence: TGTGCTAGTGCCCCCCAGGGCTCCTATAATTCACCCCTCCACTTT.

The genes are TRBV5-1 and TRBJ1-3, with 10 nucleotides matching TRBD1. The CDR3 has 15 amino acids. The junction had 3 bases not matched to a gene; V was cut back by 4 bases and J by 2 bases. The V gene's germline CDR1 is SGHRS and CDR2 YFSETQ. The CDR3, as DNA: TGCGCCAGCAGCCCGGGACAGGGGACTGGAAACACCATATATTTT. Translating it yields CASSPGQGTGNTIYF.

This clone showed up just a few times. This rearrangement joins TRBV2 to TRBJ1-2; TRBD1 is a possible D gene (6 bases). The CDR3 is 14 amino acids. Germline lookup yields CDR1 SNHLY and CDR2 FYNNEI. Deletions cut 8 bases from V and 5 bases from J, with 18 bases between. CDR3 region: CASAGAGAGYGYTF. Written as DNA, the CDR3 is TGTGCCAGCGCCGGGGCGGGGGCAGGGTATGGCTACACCTTC.

In its sample, this clone was seen a few times. The gene calls are TRBV6-2 or TRBV6-3 and TRBJ1-5; possibly TRBD1 for D (6 bases). Germline CDR1 reads MNHEY; CDR2 reads SVGEGT. This CDR3 comprises 15 residues. The V end was cut by 6 bases, the J end by 2 bases, with 14 bases between. Here the CDR3 reads CASRYTGSGNQPQHF. The CDR3 coding sequence is TGTGCCAGCAGATACACAGGGTCCGGCAATCAGCCCCAGCATTTT.

The V and J genes are TRBV6-1 and TRBJ1-1; D possibly corresponds to TRBD1 (5 bases). This CDR3 comprises 13 residues. Germline V gives CDR1 MNHNS, CDR2 SASEGT. With 2 bases removed from V and 8 bases from J, the gap between germline ends came to 12 bases. CDR3 bases: TGTGCCAGCAGTGAATTCAGGGAAAGGGAAGCTTTCTTT. Amino acids: CASSEFREREAFF.

This clone occurred a few times. This chain links TRBV18 with TRBJ1-4, with TRBD1 matching over 7 bases. The V gene end was trimmed by 4 bases and the J gene end by 5 bases; junction bases not matched to a gene: 10. Germline V gene sequence: CDR1 KGHSH, CDR2 LQKENI. The CDR3 is made up of 16 amino acids. This chain's CDR3 is CASSLLQGQRNEKLFF. The DNA for the CDR3 is TGTGCCAGCTCACTTCTCCAGGGACAGAGGAATGAAAAACTGTTTTTT.

V is TRBV27 and J is TRBJ1-4, with 10 bases identical to TRBD1. Losses at the gene ends were 2 bases for V and 12 bases for J; bases not matched to a gene: 6. CDR1 and CDR2 from the germline V gene are MNHEY and SMNVEV (reference sequence). The CDR3 length is 14 residues. Here the CDR3 reads CASSLGTGVFELFF. CDR3 bases: TGTGCCAGCAGTTTAGGGACAGGGGTTTTTGAACTGTTTTTT.

This clone was detected only a few times. This chain connects TRBV14 to TRBJ2-1; no firm D call. Trimming removed 1 base from V and 6 bases from J, with 7 bases in between. CDR1 is SGHDN and CDR2 is FVKESK in the germline V gene. The CDR3 runs 13 residues. The chain's CDR3 is CASSQALLNEQFF. CDR3 DNA: TGTGCCAGCAGCCAAGCACTGCTCAATGAGCAGTTCTTC.

The V call is TRBV18, the J call TRBJ2-1; TRBD2 matches at 11 bases. This CDR3 spans 15 amino acids. J was trimmed by 3 bases and V by 4 bases; bases with no gene match: 2. Per germline, CDR1 KGHSH and CDR2 LQKENI. The CDR3 bases are TGTGCCAGCTCACTAGGGACTAGCGGCTACAATGAGCAGTTCTTC. Translated: CASSLGTSGYNEQFF.

This clone showed up just a few times. The rearrangement joins TRBV7-2 to TRBJ2-3, with D tentatively TRBD2 (5 bases). Trimming shortened V by 5 bases and J by 3 bases, and 15 bases separated the two germline ends. Germline V gene sequence: CDR1 SGHTA, CDR2 FQGNSA. The CDR3 has 15 residues. The CDR3 is CASSLSATQTDTQYF. The CDR3 nucleotides are TGTGCCAGCAGCCTTAGCGCAACCCAGACAGATACGCAGTATTTT. Together with reference TRBV7-2 and TRBJ2-3, the CDR3 gives the full variable domain: GAGVSQSPSNKVTEKGKDVELRCDPISGHTALYWYRQSLGQGLEFLIYFQGNSAPDKSGLPSDRFSAERTGGSVSTLTIQRTQQEDSAVYLCASSLSATQTDTQYFGPGTRLTVL.

This clone was seen a single time. The CDR3 bases are TGTGCCAGCATGACTAGCGGGGCTTCCTACAATGAGCAGTTCTTC. Translation gives CASMTSGASYNEQFF. V and J are TRBV19 and TRBJ2-1; 11 bases agree with TRBD2. Germline loops: CDR1 LNHDA, CDR2 SQIVND (reference sequence). V lost 9 bases to trimming and J lost 1 base; unmatched junction nucleotides: 5. There are 15 residues in the CDR3.

The chain combines TRBV5-6 with TRBJ2-1; the match to TRBD2 covers 8 bases. The CDR3 covers 14 residues. Germline loops: CDR1 SGHDT, CDR2 YYEEEE. V lost 3 bases, J lost 7 bases, and 6 bases stayed unmatched. The CDR3 spells CASSSGLVRNEQFF. Here the CDR3 DNA reads TGTGCCAGCAGCTCGGGACTAGTGCGAAATGAGCAGTTCTTC.

In its sample, this clone was seen a few times. The chain combines TRBV11-2 with TRBJ1-5; D ambiguous. Per the germline V gene, CDR1 is SGHAT and CDR2 is FQNNGV. V was shortened by 2 bases and J by 2 bases, with 4 bases between the two germline ends. The CDR3 length is 13 residues. The CDR3 coding sequence is TGTGCCAGCAGCTTACAGGGCAATCAGCCCCAGCATTTT. It specifies CASSLQGNQPQHF.

This clone was seen once. V is TRBV19 and J is TRBJ1-4; TRBD1 aligns across 11 bases. The germline gives CDR1 LNHDA, CDR2 SQIVND (reference sequence). Trimming removed 8 bases from V and 7 bases from J; junction bases left unmatched: 9. The CDR3 runs to 15 residues. The DNA for the CDR3 is TGTGCCAGTCGCCGGGACAGGGGGTTATTTGAAAAACTGTTTTTT. Protein sequence: CASRRDRGLFEKLFF.

The rearrangement uses TRBV14 and TRBJ2-3; a weak D match, TRBD1 (5 bases). Between the trimmed V and J ends, which lost 4 bases and 3 bases, there was a span of 8 bases. CDR3 length: 13 residues. Per the germline V gene, CDR1 is SGHDN and CDR2 is FVKESK. CDR3 in DNA: TGTGCCAGCAGCCGCAGGGAAACAGATACGCAGTATTTT. Protein product: CASSRRETDTQYF. Full variable domain (rest looked up from reference TRBV14 and TRBJ2-3): EAGVTQFPSHSVIEKGQTVTLRCDPISGHDNLYWYRRVMGKEIKFLLHFVKESKQDESGMPNNRFLAERTGGTYSTLKVQPAELEDSGVYFCASSRRETDTQYFGPGTRLTVL.

This clone was seen repeatedly, ten times or more. This chain uses TRBV3-1 (or the pseudogene TRBV3-2) with TRBJ2-2, with 7 bases fitting TRBD2. V lost 1 base, J lost 6 bases, and 11 bases stayed unmatched. Per the germline V gene, CDR1 is LGHDT and CDR2 is YNNKEL (reference sequence). The CDR3 sequence is 17 residues long. The CDR3 nucleotides read TGTGCCAGCAGCCAAGTGTGGGCGGGACTAAGGTCCGGGGAGCTGTTTTTT. The encoded protein is CASSQVWAGLRSGELFF.

The chain links TRBV6-5 to TRBJ2-5; no clear D. The germline gives CDR1 MNHEY, CDR2 SVGAGI. The length of the CDR3 is 15 residues. V shed 0 bases and J shed 5 bases, with 13 bases lying between them. CDR3 protein: CASSYSRPGRETQYF. DNA of the CDR3: TGTGCCAGCAGTTACTCGAGACCGGGTCGTGAGACCCAGTACTTC.